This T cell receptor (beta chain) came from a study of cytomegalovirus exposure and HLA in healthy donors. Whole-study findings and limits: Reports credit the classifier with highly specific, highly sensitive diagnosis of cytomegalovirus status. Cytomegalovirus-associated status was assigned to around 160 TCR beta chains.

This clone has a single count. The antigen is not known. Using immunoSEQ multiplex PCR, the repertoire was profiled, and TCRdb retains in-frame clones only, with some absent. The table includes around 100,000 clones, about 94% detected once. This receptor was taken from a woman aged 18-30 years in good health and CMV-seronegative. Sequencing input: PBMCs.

Written as DNA, the CDR3 is TGTGCCAGCAGCGGACGTCAGGGGGACACTGAAGCTTTCTTT. Residues: CASSGRQGDTEAFF. The J gene is TRBJ1-1, the V gene TRBV11-3, with 7 bases fitting TRBD1. The trim removed 5 bases at V and 3 bases at J, leaving 6 bases unmatched. Germline CDR1 and CDR2: SGHNT and YENEEA. The CDR3 spans 14 residues.